The 11 T cell receptor beta chains listed next were all sequenced from one sample in a study of cytotoxic CD8 clonotypes in ibrutinib-treated CLL (dated by TCRdb to the early 2020s). Library construction relied on the immunoSEQ multiplex PCR assay. The clones in this table, taken by TCRdb from immuneACCESS, are in-frame only. Not every clone is retained; where verified, under half of the shortfall comes from an unresolved V gene, and the cause of the rest is unknown. The sample table lists 52,000 or so clones, roughly 49% of them with a count of one. Roughly a quarter of the sample is held by the ten biggest clonotypes. The time point label, as the study defines it: progressive disease on ibrutinib. Sample: PBMCs, taken at disease progression, from a patient treated with ibrutinib. The receptors originated from a human donor with chronic lymphocytic leukemia.

Only a few counts were recorded for this clone. The chain couples TRBV27 to TRBJ2-1; 10 bases line up with TRBD2. The germline gives CDR1 MNHEY, CDR2 SMNVEV (reference sequence). This CDR3 region has 15 residues. The trim removed 7 bases at V and 3 bases at J, leaving 6 bases unmatched. The CDR3 region has the DNA TGTGCCAGCAAAACTCTAGCGGGGGTCTACAATGAGCAGTTCTTC. Its translation: CASKTLAGVYNEQFF.

This clone was seen a handful of times. This chain links TRBV18 with TRBJ1-1; the match to TRBD1 covers 7 bases. V lost 3 bases to trimming and J lost 3 bases; unmatched junction nucleotides: 7. CDR3 size: 15 residues. Germline V gene data show CDR1 as KGHSH and CDR2 as LQKENI. In nucleotides, the CDR3 is TGTGCCAGCTCACCGAGAGGGGGCAAAGACACTGAAGCTTTCTTT. Residues: CASSPRGGKDTEAFF.

V gene TRBV7-2 combines with J gene TRBJ1-6; D may be TRBD1 (5 bases). CDR3 length equals 14 residues. Trimming left V 4 bases short and J 7 bases short, with 11 bases between. Germline values: CDR1 SGHTA, CDR2 FQGNSA. CDR3 nucleotides: TGTGCCAGCAGCTCCGGGACGCCGAATTCACCCCTCCACTTT. Translation: CASSSGTPNSPLHF.

This chain joins TRBV28 and TRBJ2-2; maybe TRBD1 (6 bases). The CDR3 totals 12 residues. V dropped 10 bases and J dropped 5 bases, with 11 bases sitting between them. Germline CDR1 reads MDHEN; CDR2 reads SYDVKM. CDR3 protein: CATTGSTGELFF. The CDR3 DNA is TGTGCCACCACAGGGTCGACCGGGGAGCTGTTTTTT.

This clone was detected only once. This sequence joins TRBV27 and TRBJ2-2; perhaps TRBD2 as D (6 bases). Trimming took off 9 bases at V and 5 bases at J, with 16 bases between the two ends. Germline V gene lookup returns CDR1 MNHEY and CDR2 SMNVEV (reference sequence). This CDR3 spans 14 amino acids. CDR3 sequence: CASSGTRRTGELFF. CDR3 in DNA: TGTGCCAGTTCCGGGACTCGACGGACCGGGGAGCTGTTTTTT.

The gene calls are TRBV27 and TRBJ2-2; 8 bases match TRBD1. Germline V CDR1 and CDR2: MNHEY, SMNVEV (reference sequence). This CDR3 contains 15 residues. V was clipped by 3 bases and J by 4 bases; unmatched bases: 4. Here the CDR3 reads CASSFGTGATGELFF. The CDR3 coding sequence is TGTGCCAGCAGTTTCGGGACAGGTGCCACCGGGGAGCTGTTTTTT.

The chain uses TRBV23-1 and TRBJ2-5, with TRBD1 matching 9 bases. TRBV23-1 is an ORF; its function is uncertain. The V segment lost 6 bases and the J segment 3 bases; nucleotides outside the gene matches: 32. This CDR3 comprises 23 residues. CDR3: CASRPHLLVGNRDRVEVKETQYF. The CDR3 bases are TGCGCCAGCAGGCCCCATCTTCTAGTAGGAAACCGGGACAGGGTGGAGGTAAAAGAGACCCAGTACTTC.

In this sample, this clone turned up a few times. V and J are TRBV4-1 and TRBJ2-7; D not certain. Trimming cost V 8 bases and J 0 bases, with 20 bases left between them. The CDR3 is 16 residues long. From germline, CDR1 is MGHRA and CDR2 YSYEKL. CDR3 amino acids: CASGESFRVSSYEQYF. In DNA, the CDR3 is TGCGCCAGCGGGGAAAGTTTTCGCGTAAGCTCCTACGAGCAGTACTTC.

The J gene is TRBJ2-7, the V gene TRBV20-1; D ambiguous. This CDR3 spans 11 amino acids. The V and J ends lost 0 bases and 5 bases respectively, with 5 bases between them. Germline assignment: CDR1 DFQATT and CDR2 SNEGSKA (reference sequence). The CDR3 here is CSAREGHEQYF. CDR3 in DNA: TGCAGTGCTAGAGAGGGTCACGAGCAGTACTTC.

The J gene is TRBJ1-3, the V gene TRBV15; D is possibly TRBD1 (5 bases). The CDR3 totals 14 residues. V was clipped by 4 bases and J by 3 bases, with 10 bases between them. CDR1 is LNHNV and CDR2 is YYDKDF in the germline V gene (reference sequence). The CDR3 region is CATSKQADGNTIYF. In DNA, the CDR3 is TGTGCCACCAGCAAACAGGCCGATGGAAACACCATATATTTT.

J is TRBJ1-2 and V is TRBV30, with a possible D match to TRBD1 (5 bases). The CDR3 totals 12 residues. The germline V gene encodes CDR1 GTSNPN and CDR2 SVGIG (reference sequence). V was cut by 3 bases and J by 2 bases, with 7 bases left in between. CDR3 region: CAWSQGNYGYTF. CDR3 DNA: TGTGCCTGGAGCCAGGGAAACTATGGCTACACCTTC.